A selection of T cell receptor beta chains follows, all from one sample in a study of control samples from healthy donors and cancer patients. Using immunoSEQ multiplex PCR, the repertoire was profiled, and TCRdb retains in-frame clones only, with some absent. The sample has about 44,000 clones, 80% to 90% seen once; the top ten hold roughly 10%. Material: PBMCs. These receptors came from a woman aged 60-70 years with lung cancer. Both conserved end residues are part of each CDR3. D genes are given only for firm matches. Rows give clone size only sometimes, using once, few, many, or a class for an expanded clone.

>TRBJ2-1|NA|TRBV7-9|NA
CASSSPSVGGLWYNEQFF
>TRBJ1-3|TRBD1|TRBV28|once
CASSQGAVSSGNTIYF
>TRBJ2-6|NA|TRBV9|NA
CASSPTASGANVLTF
>TRBJ2-7|NA|TRBV12-3/TRBV12-4|NA
CASSFAYEQYF
>TRBJ1-4|NA|TRBV27|NA
CASQDSNEKLFF
>TRBJ2-7|TRBD2|TRBV6-2/TRBV6-3|NA
CASSRPTSVRSEQYF
>TRBJ2-7|TRBD2|TRBV9|NA
CASSVASGGYEQYF
>TRBJ2-5|TRBD2|TRBV19|NA
CASSRTSGETQYF
>TRBJ2-2|NA|TRBV12-3/TRBV12-4|NA
CASSFEYTGELFF
>TRBJ2-7|NA|TRBV29-1|NA
CSGRAGSGYEQYF
>TRBJ1-5|TRBD1|TRBV5-1|NA
CASSTGTDSNQPQHF
>TRBJ1-6|NA|TRBV9|NA
CASSGSLKTGNSPLHF
>TRBJ1-4|NA|TRBV4-3|NA
CASSQDGDGNEKLFF
>TRBJ2-1|TRBD1|TRBV28|NA
CASSFSGGRRNEQFF
>TRBJ2-7|NA|TRBV27|once
CASARKTGRNYEQYF
>TRBJ1-3|TRBD1|TRBV3-1/TRBV3-2|NA
CASSFSGTERNTIYF
>TRBJ2-7|TRBD1|TRBV29-1|NA
CSVEDAKTGASYEQYF
>TRBJ1-2|NA|TRBV5-4|NA
CASSLLTEVNYGYTF
>TRBJ1-4|NA|TRBV30|NA
CAWSVFKVGLKEKLFF
>TRBJ2-4|NA|TRBV14|NA
CASSHLLQADIQYF
>TRBJ2-6|TRBD1|TRBV5-4|NA
CASSPEGTGLRGANVLTF
>TRBJ1-6|TRBD1|TRBV7-9|NA
CASSTGNRGSPLHF
>TRBJ2-3|NA|TRBV7-2|once
CASSSTGPSTDTQYF
>TRBJ2-1|TRBD2|TRBV4-2|NA
CASSQERDYLYNEQFF
>TRBJ2-2|NA|TRBV27|NA
CASSLLAGELFF
>TRBJ1-5|TRBD1|TRBV12-3/TRBV12-4|NA
CASSLPGTDQHF
>TRBJ2-1|TRBD1|TRBV12-5|NA
CASGLVLGQGIYNEQFF
>TRBJ2-7|TRBD1|TRBV15|NA
CATSRPGTGGFYEQYF
>TRBJ2-1|NA|TRBV5-1|NA
CASSLDISSSYNEQFF
>TRBJ1-1|NA|TRBV9|few
CASSVDPGALGTEAFF
>TRBJ2-1|TRBD2|TRBV11-3|NA
CASSLGTSYNEQFF
>TRBJ1-3|NA|TRBV14|NA
CASSVGHRSGNTIYF
>TRBJ1-1|NA|TRBV29-1|NA
CSGAGIDTEAFF
>TRBJ1-5|NA|TRBV5-1|NA
CASSPSGTRGQPQHF
>TRBJ1-5|NA|TRBV12-5|NA
CASGLTEQGREPQHF